This T cell receptor beta chain was recorded in a study of shared clonotypes between healthy human individuals (dated by TCRdb to the early 2020s). Regarding the complete study: The cohort included a few men and two women between 18 and 49 years of age. Blood TCR repertoires of about five healthy adults were deeply sequenced to estimate repertoire size and the extent of clonotype sharing between individuals. Per donor, three plates each were used for CD4 naive and CD4 memory, two for CD8 naive, and one for CD8 memory. Different laboratories and diverse techniques were used to prepare libraries and sequence TCR repertoires, to increase sequencing depth and limit assay-specific biases. Leukapheresis yielded between about 0.85 and 9.5 billion PBMCs per donor. Study-level results and caveats: Clonotypes shared by all four sorted-subset donors showed higher generation probabilities than non-shared clonotypes. Based on pairwise subsampling, the degree of clonotype sharing among donors was expected to be affected by sequencing depth. Because the study included only a small number of donors, the genetic and exposure-history diversity represented was limited. Estimated clonotype richness was generally larger for naive than for memory subsets. Even with the large sequencing depth, rarefaction of the sorted-subset datasets indicated that sequencing was incomplete. Across a handful of donors, approximately 5% of naive CD4, roughly 3.5% of naive CD8, roughly 2.2% of memory CD4, and 0.4% to 0.45% of memory CD8 clonotypes were shared. Only blood was sampled, and tissue TCR repertoires likely differ from those in blood.

This clone has only one observation. There is no known antigen for this receptor. No per-base quality is available; no much larger clone lies one base away. Using the deep immunoSEQ assay, multiplex PCR amplified TCR CDR3 regions from genomic DNA. Extracted genomic DNA from each cell subset was distributed evenly across all wells of several immunoSEQ 96-well plates, and each plate was treated as a replicate. For sorted subsets, roughly 0.2 ug genomic DNA, equal to 30,000 or so T cell genomes, was loaded into each replicate PCR. Purified libraries were quantified with a Qubit 3.0 fluorometer, sized on a Bioanalyzer 2100, and re-quantified with the KAPA Library Quantification kit. Each immunoSEQ 96-well plate was sequenced on its own single-read 150-cycle Illumina NextSeq 550 flow cell. On the study's bioinformatics: The immunoSEQ output contained only junctional sequences without quality scores, so filtering could not match that applied to full-length reads. Sequences were annotated with PyIR, a Python wrapper for IgBLAST v1.9, and V/J genes and CDR3 were assigned using IMGT germline references. Reads with weak V/J assignments (E-value above 1e-6), missing CDR3, stop codons, out-of-frame junctions, or ambiguous translated residues were removed. V3J clonotypes were defined as sequences sharing an identical inferred V gene, J gene, and CDR3 amino acid sequence. Percentage overlap between repertoires was computed as shared unique clonotypes divided by the size of the smaller repertoire. Three approaches were used to assess repertoire richness: RTK rarefaction, the Chao1 estimator, and Recon v2.1 estimates of unobserved clonotypes. Generation probabilities for all TCRbeta clonotypes obtained by the gDNA method from a few donors were computed using OLGA. This immuneACCESS table, as held by TCRdb, lists in-frame sequences with V and J called but not all clones. Of the missing ones, under half trace to an unresolved V gene in checked studies; the others have no known cause. V and J calls plus clone size are reproduced from that table; the DNA served to infer D and trimming. For this sample there are more than 1,200,000 clones; just under 99% appear just once. The ten largest account for 0.36% of the sample.

Donors were healthy HIV-negative adults with no recently reported acute infections or vaccinations. All donors were Caucasian adults living in Nashville, Tennessee, USA. CD4+ T cells were enriched by magnetic negative selection, after which naive cells were positively selected on CD45RA and the negative fraction was taken as the memory subset. After blood collection by leukapheresis, PBMCs were isolated using Ficoll-Histopaque density gradient centrifugation and then cryopreserved in the vapor phase of liquid nitrogen. Analytical flow cytometry was used to check the purity and quantity of each magnetically sorted T cell population. From each sorted fraction, genomic DNA was isolated and quantified by UV absorbance on a Nanodrop 2000c. This clonotype was obtained from a man under 40 in good health. The sample comprised naive CD4+ T cells sorted from blood. The sample's cell subset or site label, decoded: CD45RA+ positively selected.

The DNA sequence is TGTGCCAGCCAGTTAGAGGGGAGCACTGAAGCTTTCTTT. It specifies CASQLEGSTEAFF. The receptor chain draws on TRBV6-5 and TRBJ1-1, with TRBD1 tentatively as D gene (5 bases match). According to the germline V gene, CDR1 reads MNHEY and CDR2 reads SVGAGI. V lost 8 bases and J lost 4 bases; the stretch between them is 14 bases long. Measured from the cysteine to the phenylalanine, the CDR3 is 13 residues long. CDR3 DNA only is kept here, 39 bases in frame from base 1.